This T cell receptor (beta chain) emerged from a study of blood T cells in healthy people across ages (dated by TCRdb to between 2015 and 2016). Background on the whole study: In model experiments, template switching captured about one uniquely barcoded TCR beta cDNA molecule for every two T cells. Using deep sequencing normalized with unique cDNA molecular identifiers, the study measured how TCR beta repertoire diversity changes with age. The donors were split into four age groups: young (average about 15 years), middle-aged (39), aged (more than 60) and long-lived (approximately 80). To avoid experimental bias, donors of different ages were spread randomly across the sequencing lanes. Two additional independent replicas of 1 million unique cDNA reads from the same blood draw were analyzed for two donors (one aged 18 to 30 and one aged 80 or older).

The investigation overall reported the following: Because profiling used bulk unsorted PBMCs, naive and antigen-experienced compartments could not be compared conclusively. The percentage of naive T cells measured by flow cytometry correlated strongly with observed TCR beta diversity. Compared with the aged group, the long-lived group had more naive CD4+ T cells, fewer expanded clones and increased TCR diversity, suggesting age selection. Because the CMV infection status of the donors was unknown, age-related changes in expanded clonotypes may potentially have been confounded. Estimates of total diversity from one million sequenced T cells were regarded as lower bounds and underestimates. Observed TCR beta diversity per million T cells fell roughly linearly with age, and a significant reduction was already apparent by age around 40.

Concerning this clonotype itself: This receptor's antigen is unknown. A much larger clone is a single base away; this may be a read error.

Relative to germline, V is 3 bases shorter and J is 5 bases shorter, with 18 bases between their ends. According to the germline V gene (reference sequence), CDR1 reads DFQATT and CDR2 reads SNEGSKA. There are 15 amino acids in the CDR3, from cysteine to phenylalanine inclusive. The read is trimmed to its CDR3 DNA, 45 bases read in frame from base 1. Preparation of the library involved 5' RACE. Instrument on record: Illumina HiSeq 2500. A second 7 to 11 cycle PCR used a sample-barcoded 5' primer and a J-beta primer mix. A unique molecular identifier was introduced onto each TCR beta cDNA molecule by a template-switch 5' adaptor carrying 12 random nucleotides. Each sample yielded at least 2.5 million CDR3-containing paired-end reads. All of the RNA was converted into first-strand cDNA using the Mint cDNA synthesis kit, with a TRBC-specific oligonucleotide serving as the primer. All cDNA was treated with uracil-DNA glycosylase and then went through a first 18-cycle PCR with the universal primers M1SS and BC2_uni_R. In the authors' own workflow: Normalization of each sample was performed by random selection of 1 million high-quality reads, each carrying a distinct molecular identifier. Reads sharing molecular identifiers were discarded rather than binned into consensus sequences. MiTCR, set to a Q25 quality threshold and the strictest error-elimination algorithm, was used for CDR3 identification, clonotype clustering and error correction. A nonparametric unseen species model with Euler transformation was used to estimate lower-bound total TCR beta diversity. The raw public data were reprocessed by TCRdb itself: fastp quality trimming at Q25, MiXCR clonotype calling, in-frame beta chains only. Each CDR3 protein appears once, grouped with its most common genes and DNA. TCRdb, rather than the study authors, made the V and J calls. The sample table holds 1.5 million or so distinct CDR3 sequences, of which about 42% were seen once. The leading ten clones occupy less than 5% of the sample.

Systemically healthy Caucasian individuals from Russia, some 36 in total and aged about 6 to 100 years, were included as donors. Each donor gave approximately 9.3 milliliters of peripheral blood, collected into EDTA-treated Vacutainer tubes. Ficoll-Paque density-gradient centrifugation was used to isolate PBMCs, with at least 7 million per sample. Total RNA was extracted from PBMCs with Trizol reagent, with at least 6 micrograms obtained per sample. For every donor, an aliquot of PBMCs went through flow cytometry to measure the percentages of naive CD45RAhigh/CD27high T cells. The sample consisted of blood. The sequence derives from a woman younger than 35 in good health. The chain was built from TRBV20-1 and TRBJ2-3, with TRBD2 perhaps the D gene, on 6 matching bases. At the DNA level, the sequence is TGCAGTGCTAGCCGGCCTAGCGTATCAGAAGATACGCAGTATTTT. It translates to CSASRPSVSEDTQYF.